Sequencing of this TCR beta chain was carried out in a study of T cells in Graves' hyperthyroidism and ophthalmopathy. Study in general: At the time of initial diagnosis and before any treatment, peripheral blood was collected.

Regions amplified from RNA transcripts were the TCR beta CDR3 regions. Carried out on the TCR CDR3, a first-round RT-PCR used the HTBI primer set. From the multiplex PCR reads, TCRdb called clonotypes with MiXCR, one entry per CDR3 protein. The table includes around 560,000 distinct CDR3 sequences, approximately 15% detected once. Uncontrolled infection, other autoimmune disease, pregnancy or lactation barred patients from enrollment. Thyroid ultrasound and orbital computed tomography, with clinical symptoms and serum thyroxine and TRAb, informed diagnoses. The PBMCs studied were ones that came from about 9.9 ml fresh peripheral blood. In its sample, this clonotype was seen many times. The clonotype originates from a woman under 30 with Graves' hyperthyroidism. The sample consisted of blood.

The CDR3 reads CASSPGTALFEQYF. For the CDR3, the DNA is TGTGCCAGCTCACCCGGGACCGCCCTCTTCGAGCAGTACTTC. The chain carries TRBV18 and TRBJ2-7, with D possibly called TRBD1 or TRBD2 (5 bases each). This CDR3 has 14 residues. Trimming removed 3 bases from V and 6 bases from J, with 15 bases in between. Per the germline V gene, CDR1 is KGHSH and CDR2 is LQKENI.